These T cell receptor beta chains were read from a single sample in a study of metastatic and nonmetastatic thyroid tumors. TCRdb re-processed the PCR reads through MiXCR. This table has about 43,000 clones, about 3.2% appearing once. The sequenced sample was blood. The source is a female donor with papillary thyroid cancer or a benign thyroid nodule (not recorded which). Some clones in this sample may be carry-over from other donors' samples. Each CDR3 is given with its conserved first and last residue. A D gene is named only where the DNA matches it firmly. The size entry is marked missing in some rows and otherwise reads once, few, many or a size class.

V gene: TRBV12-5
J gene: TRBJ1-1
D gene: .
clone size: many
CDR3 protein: CASGLVLGQLNTEAFF
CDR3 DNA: TGTGCTAGTGGTTTGGTACTAGGACAGTTGAACACTGAAGCTTTCTTT

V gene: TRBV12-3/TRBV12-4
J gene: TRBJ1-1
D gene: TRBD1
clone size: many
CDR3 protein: CASSDRGQVAEAFF
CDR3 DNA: TGTGCCAGCAGTGACAGGGGGCAAGTGGCTGAAGCTTTCTTT

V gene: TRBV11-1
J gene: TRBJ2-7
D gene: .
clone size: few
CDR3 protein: CASSLRGGNYEQYF
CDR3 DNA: TGTGCCAGCAGCTTACGGGGCGGGAACTACGAGCAGTACTTC

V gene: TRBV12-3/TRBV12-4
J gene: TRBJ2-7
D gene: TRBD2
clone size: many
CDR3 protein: CASSLRGSHEQYF
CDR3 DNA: TGTGCCAGCAGTTTGCGCGGGAGCCACGAGCAGTACTTC

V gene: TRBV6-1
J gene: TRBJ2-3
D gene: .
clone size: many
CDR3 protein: CASRTWDSYTDTQYF
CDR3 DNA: TGTGCCAGCAGGACCTGGGACTCCTACACAGATACGCAGTATTTT

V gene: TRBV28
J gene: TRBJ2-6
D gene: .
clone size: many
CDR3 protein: CASTGANVLTF
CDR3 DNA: TGTGCCAGCACCGGGGCCAACGTCCTGACTTTC

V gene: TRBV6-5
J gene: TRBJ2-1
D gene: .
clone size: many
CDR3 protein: CASSYSQGAFYNEQFF
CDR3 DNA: TGTGCCAGCAGTTACTCACAGGGAGCTTTCTACAATGAGCAGTTCTTC

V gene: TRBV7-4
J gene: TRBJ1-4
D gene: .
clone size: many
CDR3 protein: CASSLEGQRSFAATNEKLFF
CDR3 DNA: TGTGCCAGCAGCTTAGAAGGACAGCGGTCGTTCGCTGCAACTAATGAAAAACTGTTTTTT

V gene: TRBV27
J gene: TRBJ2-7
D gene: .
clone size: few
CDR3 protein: CASSPTGFREQYF
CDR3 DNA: TGTGCCAGCAGTCCTACAGGGTTTCGCGAGCAGTACTTC

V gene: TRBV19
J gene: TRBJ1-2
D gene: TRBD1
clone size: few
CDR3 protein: CATMDRAYGYTF
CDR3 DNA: TGTGCCACCATGGACAGGGCCTATGGCTACACCTTC

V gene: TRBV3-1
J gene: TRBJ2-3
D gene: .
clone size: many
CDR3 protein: CASSQKGTDTQYF
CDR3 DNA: TGTGCCAGCAGCCAAAAGGGCACAGATACGCAGTATTTT

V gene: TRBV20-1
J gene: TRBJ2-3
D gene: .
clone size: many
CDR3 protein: CSAGYTDTQYF
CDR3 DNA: TGCAGTGCTGGATACACAGATACGCAGTATTTT

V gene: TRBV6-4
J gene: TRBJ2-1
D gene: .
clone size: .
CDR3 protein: CASSEDNYNEQFF
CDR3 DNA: TGTGCCAGCAGTGAGGACAACTACAATGAGCAGTTCTTC

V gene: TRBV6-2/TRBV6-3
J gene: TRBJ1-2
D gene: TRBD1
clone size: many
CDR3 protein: CASRKGTVYGYTF
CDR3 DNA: TGTGCCAGCAGAAAGGGGACAGTCTATGGCTACACCTTC

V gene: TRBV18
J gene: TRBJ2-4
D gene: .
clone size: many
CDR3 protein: CASSPQEHILAKNIQYF
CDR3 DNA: TGTGCCAGCTCACCCCAGGAGCATATACTAGCCAAAAACATTCAGTACTTC

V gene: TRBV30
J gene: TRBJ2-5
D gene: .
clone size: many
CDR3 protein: CAWSPSRETQYF
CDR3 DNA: TGTGCCTGGAGTCCTAGTCGAGAGACCCAGTACTTC

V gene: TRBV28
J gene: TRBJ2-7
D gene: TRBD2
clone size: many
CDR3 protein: CASSGTSGDSYEQYF
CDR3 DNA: TGTGCCAGCAGTGGGACTAGCGGGGATTCCTACGAGCAGTACTTC

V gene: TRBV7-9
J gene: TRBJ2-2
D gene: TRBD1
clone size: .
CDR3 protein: CASSFSGTGAGELFF
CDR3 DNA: TGTGCCAGCAGCTTTTCCGGGACAGGGGCCGGGGAGCTGTTTTTT

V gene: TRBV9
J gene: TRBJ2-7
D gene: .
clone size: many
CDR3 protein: CASSPVGGWYEQYF
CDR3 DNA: TGTGCCAGCAGCCCAGTGGGGGGCTGGTACGAGCAGTACTTC